This T cell receptor (beta chain) derives from a study of beta chain features in type 1 diabetes. About the research overall: Researchers looked at approximately 110,000,000 sorted cells across all samples. Whole-study findings and limits: TCRB CDR3s from Type 1 diabetes patients were moderately but significantly shorter in all four CD4+ subsets.

On this clone itself: The antigen is not known.

There are 14 residues in the CDR3. Trimming took off 1 base at V and 8 bases at J, with 12 bases between the two ends. The V gene's germline CDR1 is LNHDA and CDR2 SQIVND (reference sequence). Averaging about 116 mL, one heparinised blood draw came from each individual donor. Cell sorting via CD45RO/CCR7/CD25/CD127/CD95/CD27 was performed to obtain CD4+ naive, central memory, regulatory and stem cell-like memory cells. The sequenced template was cDNA made from the entire isolated RNA. Measured with immunoSEQ multiplex PCR; TCRdb has only the in-frame clones, and not every one. The top ten clones hold 0.04% of a sample with 500,000 to 850,000 clones, around an eighth of them seen once.

Input material: naive CD4+ T cells from blood. The chain couples TRBV19 to TRBJ2-4; no definite D call. This receptor was taken from a man aged 18 to 30 with type 1 diabetes. CDR3 in DNA: TGTGCCAGTAGTATAGGAGGCAGTCCCCACATTCAGTACTTC. It specifies CASSIGGSPHIQYF. Drawing the rest from reference TRBV19 and TRBJ2-4, the complete variable domain is DGGITQSPKYLFRKEGQNVTLSCEQNLNHDAMYWYRQDPGQGLRLIYYSQIVNDFQKGDIAEGYSVSREKKESFPLTVTSAQKNPTAFYLCASSIGGSPHIQYFGAGTRLSVL.